The clone carrying this T cell receptor (beta chain) is classed as medium-sized (0.01 to 0.1%). Its target is unknown. The time point was: sample taken at primary tumor resection. Every TCR cDNA molecule carried a tag that served as a unique molecular identifier. TCRdb reprocessed the 5' RACE reads via MiXCR and lists one record per CDR3 protein. The data hold about 6,900 distinct CDR3 sequences, with 9.5% to 15% observed a single time. This sample is drawn from a study of spatial heterogeneity in lung cancer. Study details: In tumor regions TCR transcript counts correlated strongly with a matched bulk RNA-seq T cell module score. An average of more than ten raw reads was observed per unique TCR and UMI combination. Points from the study as a whole: It was found that expanded intratumoral alpha and beta TCR counts tracked tumor mutation counts. Nonsynonymous mutations, ubiquitous and regional, were tracked respectively by counts of ubiquitous and regional expanded TCRs.

V lost 3 bases, J lost 0 bases, and 14 bases lay in between. This CDR3 has 15 amino acids. From germline, CDR1 is DFQATT and CDR2 SNEGSKA (reference sequence). This chain links TRBV20-1 with TRBJ2-5; D might be TRBD2 (5 bases). The sequence was obtained from a male donor with early-stage non-small cell lung cancer. This specimen consisted of lung tumor tissue, obtained at surgery. The CDR3 reads CSASRGGWYQETQYF. The CDR3 DNA is TGCAGTGCTAGTCGGGGTGGTTGGTACCAAGAGACCCAGTACTTC.